This T cell receptor beta chain was identified during a study of identical twins' blood T cells. Study details: Roughly 50 million reads came from about twelve libraries, six alpha, six beta. General observations from the study: Mainly, cloneset size products determined shared clonotypes, twins included.

V lost 7 bases, J lost 6 bases, and 28 bases lay in between. This CDR3 contains 18 residues. Looked up from germline, CDR1 is MNHEY and CDR2 is SVGEGT. TCRdb used MiXCR to reprocess the 5' RACE reads, holding one entry per CDR3 protein. Of 300,000 to 450,000 distinct CDR3 sequences listed, over 25% were seen once; the top ten hold approximately 6.6%. This clonotype has more than one count but fewer than ten. Its antigen is unknown. The three twin pairs were reared together, likely meeting the same infections. The sequence was collected from a woman between 18 and 50 years old in good health. Sequencing input: PBMCs. The V call is TRBV6-2 or TRBV6-3, the J call TRBJ2-1, with a tentative D call TRBD2 (6 bases). The CDR3 is CASTGVDHREYQSNEQFF. CDR3 sequence (DNA): TGTGCCAGCACTGGAGTGGACCATCGGGAGTACCAATCCAATGAGCAGTTCTTC.